Here is one TCR beta chain with its context. Its matching antigen is unknown. The sample originates from a study of T cell repertoires in cytomegalovirus infection. Whole-study results and caveats: CMV carriers with the relevant HLA were identified by cumulative public TCR beta family frequency. It was HLA-C-restricted CMV-specific TCR beta clonotypes that dominated the response ex vivo.

Germline-derived CDR1 and CDR2 are LNHNV and YYDKDF (reference sequence). The CDR3 loop spans 13 amino acids. The V end lost 1 base, the J end lost 7 bases, and 8 bases lay between the germline ends. TCRdb passed the reads through MiXCR, listing each CDR3 protein once. Among roughly 60,000 distinct CDR3 sequences listed, around 30% were seen once. Specimen: PBMCs, sequenced either directly or after in vitro stimulation (not recorded which). The TCR sequence derives from a human donor in good health (CMV status not recorded). Some clones in this sample may be carry-over from other donors' samples. This chain uses TRBV15 with TRBJ1-5; D unclear. CDR3 DNA: TGTGCCACCAGCAGAGTCGGGGTGCAGCCCCAGCATTTT. Its protein product is CATSRVGVQPQHF.